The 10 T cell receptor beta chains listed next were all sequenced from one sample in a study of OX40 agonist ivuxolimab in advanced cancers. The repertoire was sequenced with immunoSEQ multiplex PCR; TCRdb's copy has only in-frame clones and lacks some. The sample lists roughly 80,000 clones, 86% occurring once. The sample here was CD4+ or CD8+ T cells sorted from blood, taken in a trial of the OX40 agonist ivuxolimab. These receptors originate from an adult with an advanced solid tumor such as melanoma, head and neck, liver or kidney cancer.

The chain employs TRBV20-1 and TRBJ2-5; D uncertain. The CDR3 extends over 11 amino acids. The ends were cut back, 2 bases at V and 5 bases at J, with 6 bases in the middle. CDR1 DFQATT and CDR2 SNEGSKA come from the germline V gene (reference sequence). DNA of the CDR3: TGCAGTGCTAGACCCGCGGAGACCCAGTACTTC. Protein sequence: CSARPAETQYF.

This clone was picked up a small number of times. CDR3 residues: CASSVDGYNSPLHF. CDR3 DNA: TGTGCCAGCAGCGTAGACGGGTATAATTCACCCCTCCACTTT. This chain joins TRBV9 and TRBJ1-6, with D unresolved. V was pared by 0 bases and J by 4 bases, with 5 bases between. CDR1 is SGDLS and CDR2 is YYNGEE in the germline V gene. There are 14 residues in the CDR3.

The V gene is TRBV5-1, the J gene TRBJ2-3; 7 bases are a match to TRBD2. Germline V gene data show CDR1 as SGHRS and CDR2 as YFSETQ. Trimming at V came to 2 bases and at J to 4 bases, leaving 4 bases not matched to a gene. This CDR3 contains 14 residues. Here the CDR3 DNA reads TGCGCCAGCAGCTTCGGGGGGACCCCAGATACGCAGTATTTT. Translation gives CASSFGGTPDTQYF.

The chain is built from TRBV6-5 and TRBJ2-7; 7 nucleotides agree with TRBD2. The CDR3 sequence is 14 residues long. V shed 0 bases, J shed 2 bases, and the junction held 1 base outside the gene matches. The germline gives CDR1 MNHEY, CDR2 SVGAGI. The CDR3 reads CASSYSAGAYEQYF. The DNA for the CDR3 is TGTGCCAGCAGTTACTCTGCGGGGGCCTACGAGCAGTACTTC.

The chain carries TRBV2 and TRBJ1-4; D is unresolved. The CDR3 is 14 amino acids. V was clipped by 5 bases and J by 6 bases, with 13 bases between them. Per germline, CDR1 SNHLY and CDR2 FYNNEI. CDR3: CASSSPVSDEKLFF. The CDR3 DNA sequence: TGTGCCAGCAGTTCTCCAGTATCGGATGAAAAACTGTTTTTT. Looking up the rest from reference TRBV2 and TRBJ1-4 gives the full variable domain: EPEVTQTPSHQVTQMGQEVILRCVPISNHLYFYWYRQILGQKVEFLVSFYNNEISEKSEIFDDQFSVERPDGSNFTLKIRSTKLEDSAMYFCASSSPVSDEKLFFGSGTQLSVL.

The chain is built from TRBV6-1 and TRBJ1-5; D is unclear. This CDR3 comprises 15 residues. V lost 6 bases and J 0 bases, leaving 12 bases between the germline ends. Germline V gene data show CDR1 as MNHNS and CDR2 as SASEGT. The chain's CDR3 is CASSLRIHSNQPQHF. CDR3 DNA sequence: TGTGCCAGCAGCCTCCGGATTCATAGCAATCAGCCCCAGCATTTT.

The CDR3 spells CASSKGRILFF. CDR3 nucleotides: TGTGCCAGTAGTAAAGGGAGGATACTGTTTTTT. The chain links TRBV19 to TRBJ1-4, with no clear D. The CDR3 is made up of 11 amino acids. Germline CDR1 is LNHDA and CDR2 is SQIVND (reference sequence). Trimming stripped 4 bases from V and 13 bases from J, with 10 bases between.

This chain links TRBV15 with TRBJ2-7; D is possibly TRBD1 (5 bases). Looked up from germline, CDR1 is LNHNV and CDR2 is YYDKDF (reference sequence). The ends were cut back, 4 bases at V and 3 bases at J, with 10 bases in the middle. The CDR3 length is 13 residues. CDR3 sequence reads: CATSNARDYEQYF. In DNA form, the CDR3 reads TGTGCCACCAGCAATGCCAGGGACTACGAGCAGTACTTC.

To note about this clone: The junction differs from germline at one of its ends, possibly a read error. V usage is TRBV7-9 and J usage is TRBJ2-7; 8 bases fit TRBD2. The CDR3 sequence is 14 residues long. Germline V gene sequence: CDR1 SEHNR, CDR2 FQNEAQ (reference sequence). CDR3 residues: CASTLSGSSYEQYF. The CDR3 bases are TGTGCCAGCACCTTAAGCGGGAGCTCCTACGAGCAGTACTTC.

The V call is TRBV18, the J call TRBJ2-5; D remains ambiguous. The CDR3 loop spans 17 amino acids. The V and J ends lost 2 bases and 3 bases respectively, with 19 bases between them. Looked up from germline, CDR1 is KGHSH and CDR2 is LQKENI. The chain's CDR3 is CASSPDSKVSSEETQYF. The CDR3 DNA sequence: TGTGCCAGCTCACCAGATTCCAAGGTCAGTTCGGAAGAGACCCAGTACTTC.